This TCR beta chain was sequenced in a study of blood T cell repertoires in COVID-19. Looking at the study overall: The United States, Italy and Spain supplied acute and convalescent COVID-19 samples. PBMCs, B-cell-depleted T cells, or T cells were the source of the cDNA or gDNA that made up the material.

The V and J ends lost 0 bases and 0 bases respectively, with 5 bases between them. From germline, CDR1 is SGHAT and CDR2 FQNNGV. This CDR3 has 15 amino acids. As processed by the authors: Counts of nucleated cells, estimated from reference gene primer amplification, were obtained. Sequencing used immunoSEQ multiplex PCR; TCRdb keeps in-frame clones, though not all of them. The V and J calls and the clone size are those of that table, but D and trimming were determined from the DNA. The data hold hundreds of thousands of clones, with approximately 86% observed a single time. Sequencing was done on a sample of peripheral blood. The chain has TRBV11-2 and TRBJ2-2, with no clear D. The source of this sequence is a man older than 75 with acute or convalescent COVID-19. The CDR3: CASSLDRSNTGELFF. The CDR3, as DNA: TGTGCCAGCAGCTTAGACCGGTCGAACACCGGGGAGCTGTTTTTT.